These 5 T cell receptor beta chains came from one sample sequenced in a study of T cell responses to AZD1222 COVID-19 vaccine. The table came from immunoSEQ multiplex PCR; TCRdb's copy has only in-frame clones and leaves some out. The sample contains 100,000 or so clones, 85% to 95% of which appear only once. The sequenced sample was peripheral blood, obtained on day 0 of AZD1222 vaccination. These TCRs come from an adult in good health.

About this clone: A much larger clone differs from this one at a single base, so this may be a read error. Other DNA sequences in this sample translate to the same CDR3. The V gene is TRBV6-4, the J gene TRBJ1-5, with a possible D match to TRBD1 (5 bases). CDR1 and CDR2 (germline): MRHNA, SNTAGT. The CDR3 sequence is 13 residues long. The CDR3 spells CASSLGENQPQHF. CDR3 bases: TGTGCCAGCAGTTTAGGGGAGAATCAGCCTCAGCATTTT.

CDR3 coding DNA: TGTGCCACCAGCATAGACAGGGAGTCATACGAGCAGTACTTC. Amino acids: CATSIDRESYEQYF. The V and J genes are TRBV15 and TRBJ2-7; 7 nucleotides match TRBD1. The germline gives CDR1 LNHNV, CDR2 YYDKDF (reference sequence). This CDR3 comprises 14 residues. J was trimmed by 4 bases and V by 4 bases; bases with no gene match: 7. The full variable domain, its missing parts supplied by reference TRBV15 and TRBJ2-7, is DAMVIQNPRYQVTQFGKPVTLSCSQTLNHNVMYWYQQKSSQAPKLLFHYYDKDFNNEADTPDNFQSRRPNTSFCFLDIRSPGLGDTAMYLCATSIDRESYEQYFGPGTRLTVT.

With respect to this clone: A read error may produce the germline difference seen at one junction end. The rearrangement uses TRBV18 and TRBJ1-2, with D tentatively TRBD1 (5 bases). This CDR3 comprises 13 residues. In germline, CDR1 is KGHSH, CDR2 LQKENI. The DNA for the CDR3 is TGTGCCAGCTCACCAAGGGATGAGGGACGGCTCAACTTC. Its protein is CASSPRDEGRLNF.

Written as DNA, the CDR3 is TGTGCCAGCAGTTTAAGCAGGGAGGGTGAGCAGTTCTTC. It encodes CASSLSREGEQFF. The chain is built from TRBV27 and TRBJ2-1; 7 bases agree with TRBD2. Germline values: CDR1 MNHEY, CDR2 SMNVEV (reference sequence). Unmatched junction bases numbered 4, after V lost 2 bases and J lost 9 bases. The CDR3 totals 13 residues.

The chain joins TRBV9 to TRBJ1-1; D gene uncertain. The CDR3 loop spans 12 amino acids. Trimming took off 0 bases at V and 7 bases at J, with 7 bases between the two ends. CDR1 and CDR2 (germline): SGDLS, YYNGEE. CDR3 DNA sequence: TGTGCCAGCAGCGTAGGGGGTCGTGAAGCTTTCTTT. It yields the protein CASSVGGREAFF.